The 24 T cell receptor beta chains in this list originate from one sample, sequenced in a study of blood T cell repertoires in COVID-19. The repertoire was sequenced with immunoSEQ multiplex PCR; TCRdb's copy has only in-frame clones and lacks some. The top ten hold 9% to 9.5% of the sample, which has 280,000 or so clones, over 75% seen once. The sample was peripheral blood. The receptors stem from a man aged 18 to 29 with active or convalescent COVID-19.

As concerns this clone: Other DNA variants within this sample encode the same CDR3. The chain carries TRBV13 and TRBJ1-5; 9 bases are a match to TRBD1. Germline loops: CDR1 PRHDT, CDR2 FYEKMQ (reference sequence). J lost 1 base, V lost 3 bases, and 1 base had no gene match. The CDR3 length is 15 residues. The CDR3 bases are TGTGCCAGCAGCTTGGGACAGGGCAGCAATCAGCCCCAGCATTTT. This sequence encodes CASSLGQGSNQPQHF.

This clone was counted only a few times. The gene calls are TRBV6-5 and TRBJ1-5; D uncertain. The length of the CDR3 is 15 residues. Germline V lookup: CDR1 MNHEY, CDR2 SVGAGI. V dropped 7 bases and J dropped 2 bases, with 15 bases sitting between them. DNA for the CDR3: TGTGCCAGCAAATTGGCAGGCAAAGGCAATCAGCCCCAGCATTTT. Translated, it gives CASKLAGKGNQPQHF.

This rearrangement joins TRBV2 to TRBJ1-5; 11 bases map to TRBD1. CDR1 and CDR2 from the germline V gene are SNHLY and FYNNEI. J was trimmed by 6 bases and V by 5 bases; bases with no gene match: 9. The CDR3 has 16 amino acids. The CDR3 DNA sequence: TGTGCCAGCAGTCTCCGGGACAGGGGGTCTCGTCAGCCCCAGCATTTT. This codes for CASSLRDRGSRQPQHF. Variable domain in full (rest from reference TRBV2 and TRBJ1-5): EPEVTQTPSHQVTQMGQEVILRCVPISNHLYFYWYRQILGQKVEFLVSFYNNEISEKSEIFDDQFSVERPDGSNFTLKIRSTKLEDSAMYFCASSLRDRGSRQPQHFGDGTRLSIL.

The chain joins TRBV7-6 to TRBJ2-1; D possibly corresponds to TRBD2 (7 bases). This CDR3 is built from 15 residues. CDR1 is SGHVS and CDR2 is FNYEAQ in the germline V gene. Trimming removed 5 bases from V and 7 bases from J, with 18 bases in between. The CDR3 DNA sequence: TGTGCCAGCAGCCCTTGGGGGGGGGCGATGAATGAGCAGTTCTTC. Translation gives CASSPWGGAMNEQFF.

In its sample, this clone was seen once. The V call is TRBV4-1, the J call TRBJ2-6; D is possibly TRBD1 (6 bases). This CDR3 is 19 amino acids long. V was shortened by 3 bases and J by 1 base, with 19 bases between the two germline ends. Germline V lookup: CDR1 MGHRA, CDR2 YSYEKL. The CDR3: CASSQPSRGTRSGANVLTF. The CDR3 coding sequence is TGCGCCAGCAGCCAGCCTTCTAGGGGGACACGATCTGGGGCCAACGTCCTGACTTTC.

V usage is TRBV11-2 and J usage is TRBJ1-5, with D perhaps matching TRBD1 (5 bases). The V gene lost 5 bases and the J gene lost 5 bases, with 16 bases spanning the gap. CDR1 is SGHAT and CDR2 is FQNNGV in the germline V gene. The CDR3 sequence is 15 residues long. This chain's CDR3 is CASSREWGVDQPQHF. The CDR3 DNA reads as TGTGCCAGCAGCCGCGAGTGGGGCGTCGATCAGCCCCAGCATTTT.

This chain links TRBV7-8 with TRBJ1-4, with unresolved D. Trimming shortened V by 5 bases and J by 0 bases, and 10 bases separated the two germline ends. There are 15 residues in the CDR3. CDR1 and CDR2 from the germline V gene are SGHVS and FQNEAQ. This chain's CDR3 is CASSRTVATNEKLFF. CDR3 bases: TGTGCCAGCAGCAGAACGGTGGCAACTAATGAAAAACTGTTTTTT. The whole variable domain, remainder taken from reference TRBV7-8 and TRBJ1-4, is GAGVSQSPRYKVAKRGQDVALRCDPISGHVSLFWYQQALGQGPEFLTYFQNEAQLDKSGLPSDRFFAERPEGSVSTLKIQRTQQEDSAVYLCASSRTVATNEKLFFGSGTQLSVL.

The V call is TRBV7-2, the J call TRBJ2-7; maybe TRBD1 (5 bases). CDR3 length: 14 amino acids. V lost 3 bases and J lost 5, with 14 bases in between. In germline, CDR1 is SGHTA, CDR2 FQGNSA. CDR3 in amino acids: CASSFEGARDEQYF. In nucleotides, the CDR3 is TGTGCCAGCAGCTTTGAAGGGGCTCGGGACGAGCAGTACTTC. Together with reference TRBV7-2 and TRBJ2-7, the CDR3 gives the full variable domain: GAGVSQSPSNKVTEKGKDVELRCDPISGHTALYWYRQSLGQGLEFLIYFQGNSAPDKSGLPSDRFSAERTGGSVSTLTIQRTQQEDSAVYLCASSFEGARDEQYFGPGTRLTVT.

The chain combines TRBV7-3 with TRBJ2-7, with a possible D match to TRBD2 (5 bases). CDR1 SGHTA and CDR2 FQGTGA come from the germline V gene. This CDR3 comprises 15 residues. Trimming cost V 1 base and J 1 base, with 11 bases left between them. The DNA for the CDR3 is TGTGCCAGCAGCTTAATCTCCGGAGGTTCCTACGAGCAGTACTTC. It translates to CASSLISGGSYEQYF.

The genes are TRBV27 and TRBJ2-5; D is perhaps TRBD2 (6 bases). Looked up from germline, CDR1 is MNHEY and CDR2 is SMNVEV (reference sequence). Trimming took off 7 bases at V and 7 bases at J, with 16 bases between the two ends. The CDR3 spans 13 residues. DNA for the CDR3: TGTGCCAGCACTAGCGCGGGTTTTGGGACCCAGTACTTC. It encodes CASTSAGFGTQYF.

The chain couples TRBV3-1 (or the pseudogene TRBV3-2) to TRBJ1-5; TRBD1 might be the D (6 bases). Deletions cut 11 bases from V and 9 bases from J, with 23 bases between. CDR1 LGHDT and CDR2 YNNKEL come from the germline V gene (reference sequence). The CDR3 extends over 14 amino acids. The CDR3 DNA sequence: TGTGCCTCCAACCAGGGGCCCTTTGGGGGGCCCCAGCATTTT. It is translated as CASNQGPFGGPQHF.

The V call is TRBV7-9, the J call TRBJ1-1; D not certain. The length of the CDR3 is 15 residues. Per germline, CDR1 SEHNR and CDR2 FQNEAQ (reference sequence). V gave up 7 bases and J gave up 1 base, with 16 bases separating them. This CDR3 reads CASTPGGPGNTEAFF. The CDR3 region has the DNA TGTGCCAGCACCCCTGGAGGGCCGGGGAACACTGAAGCTTTCTTT.

Only one count was recorded for this clone. This sequence joins TRBV7-6 and TRBJ2-7; tentative D call: TRBD2 (7 bases). The CDR3 is made up of 15 amino acids. V shed 2 bases and J shed 5 bases, with 16 bases lying between them. Germline V gene lookup returns CDR1 SGHVS and CDR2 FNYEAQ. CDR3 sequence reads: CASSLSSGGRDEQYF. CDR3 nucleotide sequence: TGTGCCAGCAGCTTATCTTCCGGGGGGCGAGACGAGCAGTACTTC.

This clone was recorded only once. The V gene is TRBV4-3, the J gene TRBJ2-7; TRBD1 agrees at 10 bases. V shed 2 bases, J shed 0 bases, and the junction held 4 bases outside the gene matches. This CDR3 is built from 16 residues. Looked up from germline, CDR1 is LGHNA and CDR2 is YSLEER. This CDR3 reads CASSQRGQGISYEQYF. CDR3 nucleotide sequence: TGCGCCAGCAGCCAAAGGGGACAGGGGATCTCCTACGAGCAGTACTTC.

The CDR3: CASSLSGGIYNEQFF. CDR3 in DNA: TGTGCCAGTAGTCTTAGCGGGGGGATATACAATGAGCAGTTCTTC. This rearrangement joins TRBV19 to TRBJ2-1; 10 bases map to TRBD2. This CDR3 has 15 residues. Unmatched junction bases numbered 5, after V lost 5 bases and J lost 4 bases. CDR1 is LNHDA, CDR2 SQIVND, per germline (reference sequence).

The CDR3 protein is CASGSLRREETQYF. The CDR3 DNA sequence: TGTGCTAGTGGTTCCCTCCGGCGGGAAGAGACCCAGTACTTC. This chain connects TRBV12-5 to TRBJ2-5, with a tentative D call TRBD2 (5 bases). Germline V gene sequence: CDR1 LGHNT, CDR2 FRNRAP. Trimming took off 4 bases at V and 3 bases at J, with 12 bases between the two ends. The CDR3 extends over 14 amino acids.

CDR3: CASSAQFAVAFF. In nucleotides, the CDR3 is TGTGCCAGTAGTGCCCAGTTCGCGGTGGCTTTCTTT. The chain employs TRBV19 and TRBJ1-1; D gene ambiguous. The V gene's germline CDR1 is LNHDA and CDR2 SQIVND (reference sequence). Trimming removed 5 bases at V and 11 bases at J, with 15 bases between. CDR3 length: 12 residues. The whole variable domain, remainder taken from reference TRBV19 and TRBJ1-1, is DGGITQSPKYLFRKEGQNVTLSCEQNLNHDAMYWYRQDPGQGLRLIYYSQIVNDFQKGDIAEGYSVSREKKESFPLTVTSAQKNPTAFYLCASSAQFAVAFFGQGTRLTVV.

The rearrangement joins TRBV4-3 to TRBJ2-5; D is perhaps TRBD2 (5 bases). The V gene lost 0 bases and the J gene lost 10 bases, with 18 bases spanning the gap. The V gene's germline CDR1 is LGHNA and CDR2 YSLEER. The CDR3 has 15 residues. The CDR3 loop is CASSQDLGVGRDQYF. Here the CDR3 DNA reads TGCGCCAGCAGCCAAGATCTGGGAGTTGGTAGGGACCAGTACTTC.

This clone was observed a handful of times. This sequence joins TRBV6-4 and TRBJ2-3, with 9 bases aligning to TRBD2. This CDR3 has 16 residues. V gave up 3 bases and J gave up 2 bases; unmatched junction bases: 6. In germline, CDR1 is MRHNA, CDR2 SNTAGT. This chain's CDR3 is CASSERGGGATDTQYF. The DNA for the CDR3 is TGTGCCAGCAGTGAAAGAGGCGGGGGGGCCACAGATACGCAGTATTTT.

This chain links TRBV9 with TRBJ1-6; tentatively, D is TRBD1 (6 bases). The CDR3 covers 15 residues. CDR1 is SGDLS and CDR2 is YYNGEE in the germline V gene. Trimming removed 5 bases at V and 4 bases at J, with 13 bases between. The CDR3 coding sequence is TGTGCCAGCAGTGGGGGCAGGACATATAATTCACCCCTCCACTTT. This encodes CASSGGRTYNSPLHF.

Concerning this clone: Compared with germline, one end of the junction differs, possibly owing to a read error. The rearrangement joins TRBV10-1 to TRBJ2-1, with TRBD1 as a possible D gene (5 bases). Germline CDR1 reads WNHNN; CDR2 reads SYGVQD (reference sequence). The CDR3 consists of 11 residues. The CDR3 DNA is TGCGCCAGCAGTGCCGGTGGGGCACAGGTCTTC. Translation gives CASSAGGAQVF.

This clone was observed a handful of times. CDR3 bases: TGTGCCAGCAGCTTGCTCTCAGGAGGCGGGGAGCTGTTTTTT. As protein: CASSLLSGGGELFF. This chain uses TRBV5-5 with TRBJ2-2; D may be TRBD2 (5 bases). CDR1 and CDR2 (germline): SGHKS, YYEKEE (reference sequence). This CDR3 is built from 14 residues. The ends were cut back, 1 base at V and 7 bases at J, with 11 bases in the middle. The full variable domain, in which reference TRBV5-5 and TRBJ2-2 provide the parts outside the CDR3, is DAGVTQSPTHLIKTRGQQVTLRCSPISGHKSVSWYQQVLGQGPQFIFQYYEKEERGRGNFPDRFSARQFPNYSSELNVNALLLGDSALYLCASSLLSGGGELFFGEGSRLTVL.

The CDR3 DNA reads TGTGCCAGCAGTACGACAGGGCGGGAGCAGTACTTC. This gives the protein CASSTTGREQYF. The chain combines TRBV27 with TRBJ2-7; 7 bases fit TRBD1. This CDR3 contains 12 residues. Germline V gene data show CDR1 as MNHEY and CDR2 as SMNVEV (reference sequence). The V segment lost 5 bases and the J segment 7 bases; nucleotides outside the gene matches: 5.

This rearrangement joins TRBV6-1 to TRBJ1-5, with unresolved D. CDR3 length: 15 residues. V shed 4 bases and J shed 5 bases, with 15 bases lying between them. CDR1 and CDR2 (germline): MNHNS, SASEGT. The CDR3 sequence is CASSVALSGDQPQHF. The CDR3, as DNA: TGTGCCAGCAGTGTAGCTCTCTCCGGTGATCAGCCCCAGCATTTT.